The 5 T cell receptor beta chains presented below share a single source sample, sequenced in a study of blood T cell repertoires in COVID-19 (dated by TCRdb to 2020 to 2022). The library was obtained by the immunoSEQ multiplex PCR assay. Entries here come from immuneACCESS through TCRdb and include only in-frame sequences with V and J called. Some clones fail to appear in such tables; in the studies checked, an unresolved V gene covers under half of the shortfall, and the cause of the remainder is unknown. In this sample the table shows 200,000 to 250,000 clones, roughly 88% of which occur a single time. In total, the top ten clones hold 15% to 20% of the sample. The specimen was peripheral blood. The source of these receptors is a man in his forties or fifties with COVID-19, enrolled during active disease.

The V gene is TRBV10-2, the J gene TRBJ2-2; 7 positions agree with TRBD2. The junction had 8 bases not matched to a gene; V was cut back by 1 base and J by 3 bases. Germline values: CDR1 WSHSY, CDR2 SAAADI. The CDR3 covers 17 residues. CDR3 in amino acids: CASSEWVGGKDTGELFF. CDR3 nucleotide sequence: TGCGCCAGCAGTGAGTGGGTGGGGGGGAAGGACACCGGGGAGCTGTTTTTT.

The chain couples TRBV19 to TRBJ2-1; TRBD2 is a possible D gene (6 bases). The germline CDR1 and CDR2 sequences are LNHDA and SQIVND (reference sequence). There are 15 residues in the CDR3. V was trimmed by 4 bases and J by 7 bases, leaving 17 bases between them. As DNA, the CDR3 is TGTGCCAGTAGTAAGGGACTCGCAGGTGGGAATGAGCAGTTCTTC. Residues: CASSKGLAGGNEQFF.

The sample holds one count of this clone. The chain links TRBV7-2 to TRBJ1-1, with D perhaps TRBD1 (6 bases). The germline gives CDR1 SGHTA, CDR2 FQGNSA. The CDR3 totals 14 residues. V was cut by 6 bases and J by 0 bases, with 11 bases left in between. CDR3 amino acids: CASRTGRMNTEAFF. CDR3 DNA sequence: TGTGCCAGCAGAACAGGGCGGATGAACACTGAAGCTTTCTTT.

With regard to this clone: Different DNA sequences within this sample yield the same CDR3. V is TRBV9 and J is TRBJ2-5, with D perhaps matching TRBD2 (6 bases). V was clipped by 5 bases and J by 1 base, with 9 bases between them. Germline-derived CDR1 and CDR2 are SGDLS and YYNGEE. This CDR3 comprises 13 residues. DNA of the CDR3: TGTGCCAGCAGTGAGGGAGGCCAAGAGACCCAGTACTTC. Translating gives CASSEGGQETQYF.

The gene calls are TRBV6-5 and TRBJ1-6; 8 bases match TRBD1. V trimming: 6 bases; J trimming: 9 bases; junction bases outside the gene matches: 7. CDR1 and CDR2 from the germline V gene are MNHEY and SVGAGI. The CDR3 is made up of 14 amino acids. The CDR3 region has the DNA TGTGCCAGCAGCCCCGGGACAGGCGGTTCACCCCTCCACTTT. Translated: CASSPGTGGSPLHF.